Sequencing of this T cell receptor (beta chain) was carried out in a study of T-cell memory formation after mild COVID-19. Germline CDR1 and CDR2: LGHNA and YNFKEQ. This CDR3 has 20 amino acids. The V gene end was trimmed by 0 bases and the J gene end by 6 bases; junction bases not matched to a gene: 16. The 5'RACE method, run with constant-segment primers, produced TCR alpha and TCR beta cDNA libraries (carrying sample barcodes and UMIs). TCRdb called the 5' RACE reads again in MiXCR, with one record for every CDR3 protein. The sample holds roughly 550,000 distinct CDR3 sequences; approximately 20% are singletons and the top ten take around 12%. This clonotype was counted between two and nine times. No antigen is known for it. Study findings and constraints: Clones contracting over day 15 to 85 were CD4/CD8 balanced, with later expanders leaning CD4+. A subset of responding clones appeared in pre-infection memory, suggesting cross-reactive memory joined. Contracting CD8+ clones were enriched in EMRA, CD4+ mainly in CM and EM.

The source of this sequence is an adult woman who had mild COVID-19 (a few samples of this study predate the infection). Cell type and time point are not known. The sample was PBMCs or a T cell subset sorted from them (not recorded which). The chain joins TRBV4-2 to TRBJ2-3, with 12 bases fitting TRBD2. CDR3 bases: TGTGCCAGCAGCCAAGAATCGCCTTACGGAGGACTAGCGGGATTTGATACGCAGTATTTT. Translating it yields CASSQESPYGGLAGFDTQYF.